Below, 14 T cell receptor beta chains from the same sample are listed, as sequenced in a study of control samples from healthy donors and cancer patients. TCRdb's copy holds only in-frame clones and misses some; the assay was immunoSEQ multiplex PCR. The top ten clones hold 17% of a sample with tens of thousands of clones, about 75% of them seen once. The specimen sequenced was formalin-fixed, paraffin-embedded tissue. All receptors derive from a male donor with melanoma.

The table lists this clone with a few counts. The chain carries TRBV4-1 and TRBJ2-1; 7 bases match TRBD1. Germline V gene sequence: CDR1 MGHRA, CDR2 YSYEKL. V shed 5 bases and J 0 bases; nucleotides not matched to a gene: 10. The length of the CDR3 is 17 residues. The CDR3 nucleotides are TGCGCCAGCAGCAAAGCCTTAGGGGGCAGCTCCTACAATGAGCAGTTCTTC. It codes for CASSKALGGSSYNEQFF.

This sequence joins TRBV6-6 and TRBJ2-7; D not certain. This CDR3 comprises 12 residues. Germline loops: CDR1 MNHNY, CDR2 SVGAGI (reference sequence). V shed 5 bases and J shed 0 bases, with 5 bases lying between them. The CDR3 sequence is CASSQASYEQYF. The CDR3 DNA reads TGTGCCAGCAGTCAGGCCTCCTACGAGCAGTACTTC.

The chain couples TRBV28 to TRBJ2-7; perhaps TRBD1 as D (6 bases). Germline CDR1 and CDR2: MDHEN and SYDVKM. The CDR3 spans 11 residues. V dropped 8 bases and J dropped 7 bases, with 12 bases sitting between them. The CDR3 protein is CASYQQGEQYF. CDR3 DNA: TGTGCCAGCTACCAACAGGGAGAGCAGTACTTC.

Comment on this clone: At one of its ends the junction is not consistent with the germline gene, which may arise from a read error. The chain recombines TRBV6-5 with TRBJ1-6, with D unclear. CDR1 is MNHEY and CDR2 is SVGAGI in the germline V gene. This CDR3 has 13 amino acids. Written as DNA, the CDR3 is TGTGCCAGCAGGGACCGGAATAATTCACTCCTCCACTTT. Translation: CASRDRNNSLLHF.

In this sample, this clone turned up a few times. The CDR3 loop is CAVRTGAATQYF. For the CDR3, the DNA is TGTGCCGTTCGGACAGGGGCAGCGACCCAGTACTTC. The rearrangement links TRBV11-1 to TRBJ2-5, with 9 positions matching TRBD1. Germline V gives CDR1 SGHAT, CDR2 FQDESV (reference sequence). The CDR3 loop spans 12 amino acids. J lost 7 bases, V lost 11 bases, and 8 bases had no gene match.

This clone appeared a single time. The chain uses TRBV4-1 and TRBJ2-1; D may be TRBD2 (6 bases). Trimming left V 0 bases short and J 7 bases short, with 16 bases between. Germline CDR1 is MGHRA and CDR2 is YSYEKL. CDR3 length: 16 amino acids. The CDR3 is CASSQDRGGRANEQFF. In DNA, the CDR3 is TGCGCCAGCAGCCAAGATCGGGGAGGCAGAGCGAATGAGCAGTTCTTC.

This clone has a handful of counts. J is TRBJ2-7 and V is TRBV2; 8 bases line up with TRBD1. Germline lookup yields CDR1 SNHLY and CDR2 FYNNEI. CDR3 size: 13 residues. The trim removed 8 bases at V and 3 bases at J, leaving 6 bases unmatched. CDR3 amino acids: CASQGRGHYEQYF. DNA of the CDR3: TGTGCCAGCCAGGGCAGGGGGCACTACGAGCAGTACTTC.

The V and J genes are TRBV6-6 and TRBJ1-5; 10 bases are shared with TRBD1. The CDR3 has 16 residues. J gave up 6 bases and V 5 bases, and 10 bases lay outside the gene matches. Germline V gene lookup returns CDR1 MNHNY and CDR2 SVGAGI (reference sequence). This CDR3 reads CASSALTGGVGQPQHF. The CDR3 region has the DNA TGTGCCAGCAGTGCCCTGACAGGGGGCGTCGGTCAGCCCCAGCATTTT.

V and J are TRBV10-3 and TRBJ2-7, with a weak D call TRBD1 (6 bases). This CDR3 is built from 13 residues. The V gene's germline CDR1 is ENHRY and CDR2 SYGVKD. Trimming took off 6 bases at V and 9 bases at J, with 18 bases between the two ends. The CDR3 reads CAIREGQSRGQYF. CDR3 in DNA: TGTGCCATCAGGGAAGGACAGTCCAGAGGGCAGTACTTC.

This rearrangement joins TRBV30 to TRBJ2-2, with no clear D. Deletions cut 2 bases from V and 0 bases from J, with 4 bases between. The CDR3 is 13 residues long. Per the germline V gene, CDR1 is GTSNPN and CDR2 is SVGIG (reference sequence). The CDR3 sequence: CAWSRSNTGELFF. The CDR3 nucleotides are TGTGCCTGGAGTAGGTCGAACACCGGGGAGCTGTTTTTT.

The CDR3 sequence: CASSSGGRYEQYF. The CDR3 bases are TGTGCCAGCAGCTCGGGAGGGCGCTACGAGCAGTACTTC. The V gene is TRBV5-4, the J gene TRBJ2-7; 8 bases map to TRBD2. Germline-derived CDR1 and CDR2 are SGHNT and YYREEE (reference sequence). Trimming at V came to 3 bases and at J to 3 bases, leaving 2 bases not matched to a gene. CDR3 length equals 13 residues.

The chain has TRBV30 and TRBJ2-3; D may be TRBD2 (6 bases). Germline CDR1 GTSNPN, CDR2 SVGIG (reference sequence). V lost 7 bases and J 0 bases, leaving 14 bases between the germline ends. This CDR3 comprises 14 residues. The CDR3 loop reads CAFKGGGSTDTQYF. The CDR3 DNA follows: TGTGCCTTTAAAGGTGGGGGGAGCACAGATACGCAGTATTTT. The complete variable domain, with remaining parts taken from reference TRBV30 and TRBJ2-3, reads SQTIHQWPATLVQPVGSPLSLECTVEGTSNPNLYWYRQAAGRGLQLLFYSVGIGQISSEVPQNLSASRPQDRQFILSSKKLLLSDSGFYLCAFKGGGSTDTQYFGPGTRLTVL.

This rearrangement joins TRBV27 to TRBJ2-5; TRBD1 aligns across 12 bases. From germline, CDR1 is MNHEY and CDR2 SMNVEV (reference sequence). J was trimmed by 9 bases and V by 5 bases; bases with no gene match: 1. The CDR3 is made up of 12 amino acids. CDR3 in DNA: TGTGCCAGCAGTGGGACAGGGGGCCCCCAGTACTTC. Its protein is CASSGTGGPQYF.

The V and J genes are TRBV11-3 and TRBJ1-5; D is ambiguous. The germline CDR1 and CDR2 sequences are SGHNT and YENEEA. The CDR3 spans 16 residues. The V end lost 10 bases, the J end lost 2 bases, and 21 bases lay between the germline ends. The CDR3 loop reads CAKEGNQDGRNQPQHF. The CDR3 DNA follows: TGTGCCAAAGAGGGAAATCAGGACGGCCGCAATCAGCCCCAGCATTTT.